This TCR beta chain was retrieved from a study of OX40 agonist ivuxolimab in advanced cancers. Looking at the study overall: Every 2 weeks, patients received ivuxolimab intravenously, dosed at 0.01 to 10 mg/kg. At roughly 83% male, the cohort had a mean age of approximately 60 years, ranging from roughly 20 to 85. General study findings and limits: Partial responders at 0.1-3.0 mg/kg had among the lowest clonal expansion.

Autoimmune disease history or systemic immunosuppression led to patient exclusion. In the case of this clone: What it binds is unknown.

The data were produced by immunoSEQ multiplex PCR, yet TCRdb's version contains in-frame clones alone and is incomplete. Among approximately 90,000 clones, 75% to 95% were seen once, and the ten largest hold more than 8.5%. The receptor was derived from an adult with an advanced solid tumor such as melanoma, head and neck, liver or kidney cancer. The sequencing used CD4+ or CD8+ T cells sorted from blood, collected in a trial of the OX40 agonist ivuxolimab.

The CDR3 DNA is TGTGCCAGCAGCTACCTGGGACAGGGGCAGCCCCAGCATTTT. Its protein is CASSYLGQGQPQHF. The J gene is TRBJ1-5, the V gene TRBV7-2; 10 nucleotides align to TRBD1. The V segment lost 4 bases and the J segment 7 bases; nucleotides outside the gene matches: 4. This CDR3 has 14 amino acids. CDR1 and CDR2 from the germline V gene are SGHTA and FQGNSA. Full variable domain (missing parts from reference TRBV7-2 and TRBJ1-5): GAGVSQSPSNKVTEKGKDVELRCDPISGHTALYWYRQSLGQGLEFLIYFQGNSAPDKSGLPSDRFSAERTGGSVSTLTIQRTQQEDSAVYLCASSYLGQGQPQHFGDGTRLSIL.